The 2 T cell receptor beta chains below come from one sample, sequenced in a study of shared clonotypes between healthy human individuals. Produced via immunoSEQ multiplex PCR; TCRdb's table is partial and in-frame only. The table includes about 2.2 million clones, roughly 91% detected once. CD45RO negativity and positive selection for CCR7 defined naive CD8 cells, a population that excluded terminally differentiated effector memory CD45RA+ cells. Sequenced sample: naive CD8+ T cells from PBMCs. The receptors stem from a man aged 18 to 30 in good health. Some clones in this sample may be carry-over from other donors' samples.

Only one count was recorded for this clone. The chain employs TRBV9 and TRBJ2-6; D might be TRBD1 (5 bases). Germline CDR1 reads SGDLS; CDR2 reads YYNGEE. The germline V and J ends were trimmed by 4 bases and 2 bases, with 10 bases remaining between them. This CDR3 is 15 amino acids long. CDR3 residues: CASSLKGAGANVLTF. The DNA of the CDR3 is TGTGCCAGCAGCCTCAAAGGGGCTGGGGCCAACGTCCTGACTTTC. Looking up the rest from reference TRBV9 and TRBJ2-6 gives the full variable domain: DSGVTQTPKHLITATGQRVTLRCSPRSGDLSVYWYQQSLDQGLQFLIQYYNGEERAKGNILERFSAQQFPDLHSELNLSSLELGDSALYFCASSLKGAGANVLTFGAGSRLTVL.

The rearrangement links TRBV2 to TRBJ2-1; 13 positions agree with TRBD2. The junction had 7 bases not matched to a gene; V was cut back by 6 bases and J by 2 bases. CDR1 and CDR2 (germline): SNHLY, FYNNEI. This CDR3 has 17 amino acids. The CDR3 nucleotides are TGTGCCAGCAGGGGGACTAGCGGGAAATTGACCTACAATGAGCAGTTCTTC. This codes for CASRGTSGKLTYNEQFF.